This T cell receptor (beta chain) comes out of a study of cytomegalovirus exposure and HLA in healthy donors. This clone was counted between two and nine times. What it binds is unknown. General study findings and limits: Follow-up analysis later connected one missense variant in DCLRE1C with trimming of TCR beta V- and J-genes.

The PCR had 60 Vbeta and 13 Jbeta primers. Clones were read by immunoSEQ multiplex PCR, and TCRdb kept only the in-frame ones, dropping some. This table holds fewer than 180,000 clones, about four fifths found once. This CDR3 contains 13 residues. Deletions cut 2 bases from V and 7 bases from J, with 11 bases between. Germline V lookup: CDR1 LGHNA, CDR2 YNFKEQ. The specimen sequenced was PBMCs. The genes are TRBV4-2 and TRBJ1-1, with D unresolved. This sequence originates from a human donor in good health. For the CDR3, the DNA is TGTGCCAGCAGCCAACGCCGGCTAGATGAAGCTTTCTTT. Its protein product is CASSQRRLDEAFF.